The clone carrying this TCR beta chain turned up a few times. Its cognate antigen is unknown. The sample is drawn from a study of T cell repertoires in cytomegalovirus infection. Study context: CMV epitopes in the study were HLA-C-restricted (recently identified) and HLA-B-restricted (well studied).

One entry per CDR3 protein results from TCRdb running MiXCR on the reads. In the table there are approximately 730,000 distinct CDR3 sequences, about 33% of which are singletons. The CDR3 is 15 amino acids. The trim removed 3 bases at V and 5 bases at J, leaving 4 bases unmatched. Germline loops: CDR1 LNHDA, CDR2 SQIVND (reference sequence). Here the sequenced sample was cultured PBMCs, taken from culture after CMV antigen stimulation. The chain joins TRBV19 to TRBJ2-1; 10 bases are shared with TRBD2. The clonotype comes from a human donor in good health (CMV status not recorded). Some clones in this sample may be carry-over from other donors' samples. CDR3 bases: TGTGCCAGTAGTATCTCTAGCGGGGGCCACAATGAGCAGTTCTTC. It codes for CASSISSGGHNEQFF.